The T cell receptor (beta chain) described here comes from a study of blood T cell repertoires in COVID-19. Study at large: PBMCs, B-cell-depleted T cells, or T cells provided the cDNA or gDNA that made up the material.

TCRdb keeps only in-frame clones here, not all; method: immunoSEQ multiplex PCR. Seen here are roughly 50,000 clones, more than 85% observed once, and the top ten hold around a sixth. Germline lookup yields CDR1 MNHEY and CDR2 SMNVEV (reference sequence). The CDR3 is 13 residues long. Trimming left V 3 bases short and J 5 bases short, with 10 bases between. This sequence joins TRBV27 and TRBJ2-5, with no clear D. The TCR sequence derives from a human donor with active COVID-19. The donor label of this sample is uncertain. The sequenced sample was peripheral blood. CDR3 sequence: CASSFGSFETQYF. In nucleotides, the CDR3 is TGTGCCAGCAGTTTCGGGTCTTTTGAGACCCAGTACTTC.